This TCR beta chain was profiled in a study of T-cell reconstitution after alpha-beta-depleted transplantation in children. Findings and caveats of the study: At the one-year point after transplant, T-cell counts and TCRbeta diversity were found to come mostly from T cells that had been newly produced. Reportedly, only several hundred clones from non-depleted graft cells drove alpha-beta T-cell counts at about two months. At day 60, the high TCRbeta diversity found in some patients originated from recipient T cells and thymic progenitors that had survived.

The V gene lost 1 base and the J gene lost 4 bases, with 17 bases spanning the gap. The CDR3 is made up of 16 amino acids. Germline values: CDR1 SGHRS, CDR2 YFSETQ. In the case of this clonotype: The antigen is unknown.

Unique molecular identifiers were used in preparing the TCRbeta library. TCRdb re-called the PCR reads with MiXCR, one entry per CDR3 protein. The repertoire holds 200,000 to 250,000 distinct CDR3 sequences, 11% seen once, with about 30% in the top ten. The input for sequencing was PBMCs, taken before TCRalphabeta/CD19-depleted stem cell transplant. This rearrangement joins TRBV5-1 to TRBJ1-2; D is undetermined. This TCR was recovered from a child less than two years old with acute myeloid leukemia, due to receive a stem cell transplant. In DNA, the CDR3 is TGCGCCAGCAGCTTGTTAGGAGAAGGCAGTTCCTATGGCTACACCTTC. This encodes CASSLLGEGSSYGYTF.